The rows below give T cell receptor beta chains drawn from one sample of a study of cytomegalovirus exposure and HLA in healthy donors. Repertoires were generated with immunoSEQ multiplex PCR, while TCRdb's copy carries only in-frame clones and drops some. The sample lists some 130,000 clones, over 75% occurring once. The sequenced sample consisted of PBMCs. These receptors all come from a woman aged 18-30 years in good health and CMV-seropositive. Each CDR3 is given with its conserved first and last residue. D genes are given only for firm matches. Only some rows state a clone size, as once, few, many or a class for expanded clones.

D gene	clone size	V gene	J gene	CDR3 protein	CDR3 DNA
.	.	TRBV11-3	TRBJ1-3	CASSLVVGGSGNTIYF	TGTGCCAGCAGCTTAGTCGTCGGAGGGTCTGGAAACACCATATATTTT
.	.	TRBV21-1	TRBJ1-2	CASTSEGFSLGYTF	TGTGCCAGCACCTCGGAGGGTTTCTCTCTTGGCTACACCTTC
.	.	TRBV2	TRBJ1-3	CASTPSIEGNTIYF	TGTGCCAGCACTCCATCTATTGAAGGAAACACCATATATTTT
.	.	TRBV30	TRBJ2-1	CAWSHTGNEQFF	TGTGCCTGGAGTCACACAGGGAATGAGCAGTTCTTC
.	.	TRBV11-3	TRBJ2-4	CASSPGGGRGIQYF	TGTGCCAGCAGCCCCGGGGGCGGGAGAGGCATTCAGTACTTC
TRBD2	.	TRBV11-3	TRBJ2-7	CASSSTSGRAYEQYF	TGTGCCAGCAGTTCGACTAGCGGGAGGGCCTACGAGCAGTACTTC
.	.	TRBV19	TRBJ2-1	CASSLSSYNEQFF	TGTGCCAGTAGTTTGAGCTCCTACAATGAGCAGTTCTTC
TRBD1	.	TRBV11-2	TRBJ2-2	CASSLGPQGAQNTGELFF	TGTGCCAGCAGCTTAGGTCCGCAGGGGGCGCAGAACACCGGGGAGCTGTTTTTT
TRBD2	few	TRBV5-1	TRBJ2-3	CASSLGTRATDTQYF	TGCGCCAGCAGCTTGGGGACTAGAGCCACAGATACGCAGTATTTT
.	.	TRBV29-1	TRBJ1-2	CSVEDSRTGRYGYTF	TGCAGCGTTGAAGACAGCCGAACAGGCCGATATGGCTACACCTTC
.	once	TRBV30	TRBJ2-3	CAWSGRRTQNTQYF	TGTGCCTGGAGTGGTCGGCGTACACAGAATACGCAGTATTTT
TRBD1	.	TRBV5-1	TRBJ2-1	CASSSDRATWYEQFF	TGCGCCAGCAGCTCTGACAGGGCTACGTGGTATGAGCAGTTCTTC
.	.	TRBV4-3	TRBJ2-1	CASSRQLVYNEQFF	TGCGCCAGCAGCCGACAACTAGTGTACAATGAGCAGTTCTTC
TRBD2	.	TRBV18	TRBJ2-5	CASSPGGAQYF	TGTGCCAGCTCACCGGGAGGGGCCCAGTACTTC